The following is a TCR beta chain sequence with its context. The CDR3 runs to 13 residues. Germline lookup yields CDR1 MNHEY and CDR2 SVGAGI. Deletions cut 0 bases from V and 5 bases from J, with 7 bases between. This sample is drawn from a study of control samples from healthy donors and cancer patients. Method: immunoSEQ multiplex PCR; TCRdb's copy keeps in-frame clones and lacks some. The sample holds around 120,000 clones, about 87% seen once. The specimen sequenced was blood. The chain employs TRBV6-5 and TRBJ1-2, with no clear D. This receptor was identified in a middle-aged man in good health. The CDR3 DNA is TGTGCCAGCAGTTACTCGAGTAGATATGGCTACACCTTC. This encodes CASSYSSRYGYTF.